This entry lists 31 T cell receptor beta chains sequenced from one sample in a study of blood T cell repertoires in COVID-19. This table comes from immunoSEQ multiplex PCR, and its TCRdb copy is limited to in-frame clones, with some not included. In the table there are over 200,000 clones, 84% of which are singletons. Sequences were obtained from PBMCs or T cells enriched from blood (not recorded which). These receptors were taken from a woman aged 40 to 50 who had recovered from COVID-19.

The CDR3 nucleotides read TGTGCCAGTAGTATTACAGGGGCCTCCACTAGCTCCTATAATTCACCCCTCCACTTT. Its translation is CASSITGASTSSYNSPLHF. The J gene is TRBJ1-6, the V gene TRBV19; 7 nucleotides align to TRBD1. The CDR3 sequence is 19 residues long. CDR1 LNHDA and CDR2 SQIVND come from the germline V gene (reference sequence). V gave up 3 bases and J gave up 0 bases; unmatched junction bases: 11.

This clone was observed a single time. The chain joins TRBV3-1 (or the pseudogene TRBV3-2) to TRBJ2-6; the match to TRBD1 covers 10 bases. Losses at the gene ends were 5 bases for V and 3 bases for J; bases not matched to a gene: 7. The CDR3 is 17 residues long. The V gene's germline CDR1 is LGHDT and CDR2 YNNKEL (reference sequence). The CDR3 region is CASSGYDRGLGANVLTF. CDR3 in DNA: TGTGCCAGCAGCGGATATGACAGGGGGCTTGGGGCCAACGTCCTGACTTTC.

This clone was seen only once. This chain links TRBV15 with TRBJ1-3; D unresolved. This CDR3 region has 15 residues. From germline, CDR1 is LNHNV and CDR2 YYDKDF (reference sequence). Trimming shortened V by 1 base and J by 0 bases, and 7 bases separated the two germline ends. The CDR3 spells CATSRGRNSGNTIYF. CDR3 in DNA: TGTGCCACCAGCAGAGGCAGGAACTCTGGAAACACCATATATTTT.

The J gene is TRBJ2-7, the V gene TRBV27, with D tentatively TRBD1 (6 bases). This CDR3 has 15 amino acids. V lost 6 bases and J lost 1, with 16 bases in between. From germline, CDR1 is MNHEY and CDR2 SMNVEV (reference sequence). As DNA, the CDR3 is TGTGCCAGCAGCCAGCGGACAGACCTTTCCTACGAGCAGTACTTC. Translated, it gives CASSQRTDLSYEQYF.

The rearrangement joins TRBV5-1 to TRBJ2-1, with 8 bases lining up with TRBD1. V shed 3 bases, J shed 8 bases, and the junction held 10 bases outside the gene matches. Germline V gives CDR1 SGHRS, CDR2 YFSETQ. The CDR3 extends over 15 amino acids. CDR3 region: CASSSRTGLSDEQFF. CDR3 in DNA: TGCGCCAGCAGCTCACGGACAGGGTTGAGTGATGAGCAGTTCTTC.

V and J are TRBV3-1 (or the pseudogene TRBV3-2) and TRBJ1-1; D ambiguous. The germline V gene has CDR1 LGHDT and CDR2 YNNKEL (reference sequence). The V end was cut by 4 bases, the J end by 4 bases, with 16 bases between. CDR3 length equals 15 residues. Written as DNA, the CDR3 is TGTGCCAGCAGCCGACTGCGGACTGGGAGCACTGAAGCTTTCTTT. Protein: CASSRLRTGSTEAFF.

The chain joins TRBV5-1 to TRBJ1-3; no clear D. Germline V gene sequence: CDR1 SGHRS, CDR2 YFSETQ. The CDR3 contains 16 residues. The V end lost 0 bases, the J end lost 4 bases, and 14 bases lay between the germline ends. The CDR3: CASSLAGTARGNTIYF. Written as DNA, the CDR3 is TGCGCCAGCAGCTTGGCCGGTACAGCCAGAGGAAACACCATATATTTT.

The chain recombines TRBV19 with TRBJ2-1, with D possibly TRBD1 on 5 matching bases. V gave up 10 bases and J gave up 3 bases, with 10 bases separating them. Germline V CDR1 and CDR2: LNHDA, SQIVND (reference sequence). This CDR3 contains 12 residues. CDR3 region: CATRQSYNEQFF. CDR3 bases: TGTGCCACCAGACAGAGCTACAATGAGCAGTTCTTC.

The gene calls are TRBV7-2 and TRBJ2-3; TRBD2 agrees at 8 bases. This CDR3 comprises 14 residues. Germline CDR1 and CDR2: SGHTA and FQGNSA. V lost 4 bases to trimming and J lost 11 bases; unmatched junction nucleotides: 11. The CDR3 DNA is TGTGCCAGCAGCTCCAGCGGGAGAATGGGAGGGCAGTATTTT. Protein sequence: CASSSSGRMGGQYF.

CDR3 loop: CASSHQGALGYGYTF. The CDR3 region has the DNA TGTGCCAGCAGCCACCAGGGGGCGTTAGGCTATGGCTACACCTTC. This chain links TRBV3-1 (or the pseudogene TRBV3-2) with TRBJ1-2; the match to TRBD1 covers 8 bases. Germline lookup yields CDR1 LGHDT and CDR2 YNNKEL (reference sequence). After removal of 3 bases from V and 4 bases from J, the junction contained 7 bases not matched to a gene. This CDR3 contains 15 residues.

Here the CDR3 reads CASSVDRDNYGYTF. The CDR3 bases are TGTGCCAGCAGTGTTGACAGGGATAACTATGGCTACACCTTC. The rearrangement joins TRBV27 to TRBJ1-2, with TRBD1 matching over 7 bases. The germline CDR1 and CDR2 sequences are MNHEY and SMNVEV (reference sequence). With 5 bases clipped from V and 1 base from J, the junction kept 4 bases outside the gene matches. This CDR3 contains 14 residues.

The chain is built from TRBV7-9 and TRBJ2-7; TRBD2 agrees at 16 bases. The trim removed 5 bases at V and 7 bases at J, leaving 2 bases unmatched. CDR1 is SEHNR and CDR2 is FQNEAQ in the germline V gene (reference sequence). The CDR3 covers 14 residues. The CDR3 DNA reads as TGTGCCAGCAGCGAGGGACTAGCGGGAGGGGAGCAGTACTTC. As protein: CASSEGLAGGEQYF.

The chain employs TRBV7-2 and TRBJ2-5, with D perhaps matching TRBD2 (6 bases). V lost 6 bases and J 2 bases, leaving 16 bases between the germline ends. Germline assignment: CDR1 SGHTA and CDR2 FQGNSA. The CDR3 length is 15 residues. The CDR3 here is CASSPALGGQETQYF. CDR3 bases: TGTGCCAGCAGTCCCGCTCTGGGGGGACAAGAGACCCAGTACTTC.

This clone is a singleton in its sample. This chain connects TRBV24-1 to TRBJ1-5, with D tentatively TRBD1 (6 bases). Between the trimmed V and J ends, which lost 9 bases and 5 bases, there was a span of 19 bases. There are 15 residues in the CDR3. Germline V gene lookup returns CDR1 KGHDR and CDR2 SFDVKD. Written as DNA, the CDR3 is TGTGCCACCCAACCCAGGGGCGCCATGGATCAGCCCCAGCATTTT. Translating it yields CATQPRGAMDQPQHF.

The rearrangement uses TRBV14 and TRBJ1-2; D is unresolved. Germline V gene lookup returns CDR1 SGHDN and CDR2 FVKESK. Trimming took off 2 bases at V and 7 bases at J, with 11 bases between the two ends. This CDR3 has 13 amino acids. The CDR3 DNA reads as TGTGCCAGCAGCCAAACCCTGCGGGGTGGCTACACCTTC. It specifies CASSQTLRGGYTF.

This chain connects TRBV29-1 to TRBJ2-1, with TRBD1 as a possible D gene (6 bases). V lost 6 bases to trimming and J lost 10 bases, with 22 bases between them. CDR1 and CDR2 from the germline V gene are SQVTM and ANQGSEA. This CDR3 is built from 14 residues. The CDR3 sequence is CSVTGDLTSLEQFF. CDR3 sequence (DNA): TGCAGCGTGACAGGAGACCTCACTAGTCTCGAGCAGTTCTTC.

The chain recombines TRBV11-2 with TRBJ1-1; possibly TRBD1 for D (5 bases). The CDR3 runs to 14 residues. The V end was cut by 1 base, the J end by 10 bases, with 16 bases between. Germline V lookup: CDR1 SGHAT, CDR2 FQNNGV. Here the CDR3 DNA reads TGTGCCAGCAGCTTAGGTAGTGAAGGACAAGGAGCTTTCTTT. The encoded protein is CASSLGSEGQGAFF.

This chain uses TRBV19 with TRBJ2-2; D might be TRBD2 (5 bases). Germline CDR1 is LNHDA and CDR2 is SQIVND (reference sequence). The CDR3 sequence is 16 residues long. V lost 5 bases to trimming and J lost 1 base, with 14 bases between them. The CDR3 DNA follows: TGTGCCAGTAGTCCAGTAACCCGGGGGAACACCGGGGAGCTGTTTTTT. Its translation is CASSPVTRGNTGELFF.

The genes are TRBV19 and TRBJ1-4, with 8 bases that match TRBD1. J was trimmed by 8 bases and V by 6 bases; bases with no gene match: 8. Germline V CDR1 and CDR2: LNHDA, SQIVND (reference sequence). The CDR3 loop spans 14 amino acids. The CDR3 protein is CASRTQGVAEKLFF. In nucleotides, the CDR3 is TGTGCCAGTAGGACACAGGGGGTAGCCGAAAAACTGTTTTTT.

This sequence joins TRBV7-6 and TRBJ1-5; 7 bases match TRBD1. V lost 3 bases to trimming and J lost 5 bases; unmatched junction nucleotides: 4. The CDR3 contains 14 residues. From germline, CDR1 is SGHVS and CDR2 FNYEAQ. CDR3 sequence: CASSFGTADQPQHF. The CDR3 region has the DNA TGTGCCAGCAGCTTTGGGACAGCCGATCAGCCCCAGCATTTT.

The rearrangement uses TRBV6-5 and TRBJ2-5; TRBD1 matches at 9 bases. J lost 2 bases, V lost 0 bases, and 1 base had no gene match. Germline V gene data show CDR1 as MNHEY and CDR2 as SVGAGI. CDR3 length: 15 residues. The CDR3 region is CASSYSGTGQETQYF. The CDR3 DNA reads TGTGCCAGCAGTTACTCGGGGACAGGGCAAGAGACCCAGTACTTC.

This clone appeared a few times. The V and J genes are TRBV19 and TRBJ2-5; a possible D gene is TRBD2 (6 bases). The CDR3 extends over 14 amino acids. V gave up 1 base and J gave up 4 bases, with 10 bases separating them. In germline, CDR1 is LNHDA, CDR2 SQIVND (reference sequence). This CDR3 reads CASSIVGSGETQYF. CDR3 coding DNA: TGTGCCAGTAGTATAGTAGGTAGCGGAGAGACCCAGTACTTC.

The genes are TRBV9 and TRBJ1-1; D not certain. V was shortened by 3 bases and J by 4 bases, with 13 bases between the two germline ends. The CDR3 is made up of 14 amino acids. Germline V gene data show CDR1 as SGDLS and CDR2 as YYNGEE. CDR3 loop: CASSDGGRITEAFF. The CDR3 nucleotides read TGTGCCAGCAGCGATGGAGGAAGGATCACTGAAGCTTTCTTT.

CDR3 in amino acids: CASSLIGGRARGEQFF. CDR3 DNA sequence: TGTGCCAGCAGCTTAATTGGCGGGAGGGCTCGTGGTGAGCAGTTCTTC. V and J are TRBV7-3 and TRBJ2-1, with TRBD2 matching 9 bases. The CDR3 has 16 amino acids. From germline, CDR1 is SGHTA and CDR2 FQGTGA. The junction had 10 bases not matched to a gene; V was cut back by 1 base and J by 9 bases. The full variable domain, its missing parts supplied by reference TRBV7-3 and TRBJ2-1, is GAGVSQTPSNKVTEKGKYVELRCDPISGHTALYWYRQSLGQGPEFLIYFQGTGAADDSGLPNDRFFAVRPEGSVSTLKIQRTERGDSAVYLCASSLIGGRARGEQFFGPGTRLTVL.

CDR3 residues: CASQSGSSYEQYF. The CDR3 DNA sequence: TGTGCCAGCCAGAGTGGGAGCTCTTACGAGCAGTACTTC. The chain employs TRBV28 and TRBJ2-7, with D tentatively TRBD2 (5 bases). Germline CDR1 is MDHEN and CDR2 is SYDVKM. V lost 8 bases and J lost 4, with 15 bases in between. This CDR3 has 13 amino acids.

V gene TRBV5-1 combines with J gene TRBJ1-4; 7 positions match TRBD1. CDR3 length equals 14 residues. V lost 4 bases and J lost 4; bases outside the gene matches: 4. CDR1 and CDR2 from the germline V gene are SGHRS and YFSETQ. The CDR3 sequence: CASSLGQSNEKLFF. Here the CDR3 DNA reads TGCGCCAGCAGCCTGGGACAGAGTAATGAAAAACTGTTTTTT.

Only one count was recorded for this clone. CDR3 region: CASSIRTDMRAEQYV. CDR3 coding DNA: TGTGCCAGTAGTATTAGGACGGATATGCGGGCCGAGCAGTACGTC. The chain employs TRBV19 and TRBJ2-7, with D tentatively TRBD2 (5 bases). The CDR3 runs 15 residues. Germline V gene lookup returns CDR1 LNHDA and CDR2 SQIVND (reference sequence). V gave up 3 bases and J gave up 6 bases, with 18 bases separating them.

The rearrangement uses TRBV5-6 and TRBJ1-1, with TRBD1 as a possible D gene (5 bases). Germline V CDR1 and CDR2: SGHDT, YYEEEE. Trimming shortened V by 0 bases and J by 11 bases, and 17 bases separated the two germline ends. The CDR3 is made up of 14 amino acids. The CDR3 sequence is CASSLGTSGLYAFF. CDR3 bases: TGTGCCAGCAGCTTGGGGACATCGGGTTTGTATGCTTTCTTT.

The CDR3 nucleotides read TGTGCCAGCAATCAGTTCTCTGGGGCCAACGTCCTGACTTTC. Translated: CASNQFSGANVLTF. The rearrangement uses TRBV6-5 and TRBJ2-6; no reliable D call. Germline-derived CDR1 and CDR2 are MNHEY and SVGAGI. The CDR3 spans 14 residues. Trimming cost V 7 bases and J 0 bases, with 7 bases left between them.

The chain carries TRBV3-1 (or the pseudogene TRBV3-2) and TRBJ1-2, with TRBD1 identical over 8 bases. CDR3 length: 16 amino acids. CDR1 and CDR2 from the germline V gene are LGHDT and YNNKEL (reference sequence). The V segment lost 1 base and the J segment 4 bases; nucleotides outside the gene matches: 8. This CDR3 reads CASSQGLDRGGYGYTF. DNA of the CDR3: TGTGCCAGCAGCCAAGGGCTAGACAGGGGCGGCTATGGCTACACCTTC.

The chain links TRBV27 to TRBJ2-3; 8 nucleotides match TRBD1. Germline V gene sequence: CDR1 MNHEY, CDR2 SMNVEV (reference sequence). The CDR3 has 13 residues. The V segment lost 6 bases and the J segment 5 bases; nucleotides outside the gene matches: 4. CDR3 sequence reads: CASRNTGGDTQYF. The CDR3 region has the DNA TGTGCCAGCAGAAATACAGGGGGAGATACGCAGTATTTT.